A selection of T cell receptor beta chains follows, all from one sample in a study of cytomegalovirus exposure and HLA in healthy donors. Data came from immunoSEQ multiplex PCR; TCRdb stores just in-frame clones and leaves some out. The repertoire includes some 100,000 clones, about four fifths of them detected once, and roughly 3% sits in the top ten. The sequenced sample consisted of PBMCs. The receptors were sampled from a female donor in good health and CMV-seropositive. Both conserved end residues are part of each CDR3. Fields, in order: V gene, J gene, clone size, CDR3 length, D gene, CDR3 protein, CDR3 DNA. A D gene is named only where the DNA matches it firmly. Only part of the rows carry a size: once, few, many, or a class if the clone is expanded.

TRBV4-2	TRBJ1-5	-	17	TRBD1	CASSQDVRADRGQPQHF	TGTGCCAGCAGCCAAGACGTCAGGGCGGACAGGGGACAGCCCCAGCATTTT
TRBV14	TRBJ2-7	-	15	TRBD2	CASSPLAGDGYEQYF	TGTGCCAGCAGCCCACTAGCGGGAGATGGTTACGAGCAGTACTTC
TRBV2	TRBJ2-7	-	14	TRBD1	CASSDGTGGYEQYF	TGTGCCAGCAGTGATGGGACAGGGGGCTACGAGCAGTACTTC
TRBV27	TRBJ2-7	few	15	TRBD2	CASSLGLAGAYEQYF	TGTGCCAGCAGTTTGGGCCTAGCGGGAGCCTACGAGCAGTACTTC
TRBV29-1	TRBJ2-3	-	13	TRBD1	CSVTNRDRATQYF	TGCAGCGTTACAAATCGGGACAGGGCCACGCAGTATTTT
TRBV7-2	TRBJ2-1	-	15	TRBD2	CASSFSWREYNEQFF	TGTGCCAGCAGCTTTAGTTGGCGGGAGTACAATGAGCAGTTCTTC
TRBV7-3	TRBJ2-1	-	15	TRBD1	CASSRGQGVFNEQFF	TGTGCCAGCAGCCGGGGACAGGGAGTGTTCAATGAGCAGTTCTTC
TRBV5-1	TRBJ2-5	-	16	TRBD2	CASSSGTSGGQETQYF	TGCGCCAGCAGCTCTGGGACTAGCGGGGGGCAAGAGACCCAGTACTTC
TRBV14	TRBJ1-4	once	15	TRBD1	CASSPQGAVGEKLFF	TGTGCCAGCAGCCCTCAGGGGGCAGTGGGTGAAAAACTGTTTTTT
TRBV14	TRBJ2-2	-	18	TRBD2	CASSHRTSGGARPGELFF	TGTGCCAGCAGCCACCGGACTAGCGGGGGGGCGCGTCCCGGGGAGCTGTTTTTT
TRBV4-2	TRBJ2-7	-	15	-	CASSQEAGSSYEQYF	TGTGCCAGCAGCCAAGAGGCGGGGAGCTCCTACGAGCAGTACTTC